What follows is one TCR beta chain and its context. This clone showed up just once. What antigen it recognizes has not been identified. No clone much larger than this one lies a single base away; base qualities are absent. The cohort consisted of 600 or so healthy bone marrow donors. All cohort members were sampled while nominally healthy, although unrecorded immune exposures were likely present. The donor was CMV seropositive and belonged to the group of some 290 seropositive cohort members. Each donor provided a peripheral blood sample, and peripheral blood mononuclear cells were used for TCR beta sequencing. The Qiagen DNeasy Blood Extraction Kit was used to extract genomic DNA from the blood cell samples. At the junction V is shortened by 4 bases and J by 2 bases; bases outside the gene matches: 4. Spanning cysteine to phenylalanine, the CDR3 consists of 16 amino acids. This entry keeps only the CDR3 DNA: 48 bases, framed from base 1. Reading the germline V gene gives CDR1 SNHLY and CDR2 FYNNEI.

Library preparation was by the immunoSEQ multiplex PCR assay. A mixture of 60 forward primers for TCR Vbeta segments and 13 reverse primers for TCR Jbeta segments was used in the multiplex PCR. Amplification of the CDR3 region of rearranged TCR beta genes was performed with a multiplex PCR assay on genomic DNA. Amplified TCR beta libraries were sequenced as 87-base-pair reads on the Illumina HiSeq System. The authors processed their data as follows. A later analysis counted tens of millions of unique TCR beta chains across the 650 to 800 repertoires, and some 11 million of these chains were shared by at least two donors. Raw reads were error-corrected and collapsed into unique sequences with a nearest-neighbor algorithm that merged closely related sequences to remove PCR and sequencing errors. CDR3 sequences were aligned to IMGT reference sequences to assign V, D and J gene segments. For a sequence to be retained, at least a six-nucleotide match to both a V gene segment and a J gene segment was required. Rearrangements were classified as productive when the CDR3 lacked stop codons and remained in frame with V and J, and all other rearrangements were classified as non-productive. CDR3 was defined according to IMGT convention as the region running from the second conserved V-encoded cysteine to the conserved J-encoded phenylalanine. In an earlier analysis of approximately 590 of the donors, sequences lacking an unambiguous match to a single V gene segment were excluded. In an earlier analysis of some 590 of the donors, a V segment was called functional when productive rearrangements were above 56.7%, and segregating when the standard deviation between donors exceeded 5%. To diagnose cytomegalovirus status from the catalog of TCR beta chain sequences, a statistical classification framework was built. In a later analysis, V and J genes were assigned by comparing TCR nucleotide sequences against IMGT/GENE-DB human TR gene sequences. A later analysis assigned CDR3 sequences and most-parsimonious VDJ recombination scenarios with the TCRdist pipeline. In a later analysis, each TCR beta chain was defined by its CDR3 amino acid sequence together with its V-gene family, and reads without a unique V-gene family were excluded. To address suspected cross-contamination and a sequencing artifact, a later analysis removed 592 highly shared, low-generation-probability nucleotide sequences. For each public chain, a later analysis derived a clonal expansion index from normalized ranks of inferred template counts within each repertoire. In a later analysis, generation probabilities were computed using a VDJ recombination model fitted to out-of-frame rearrangements, and the results were checked against IGoR. In a later analysis, hypergeometric tests were used to score TCR-TCR, TCR-HLA and TCR-CMV co-occurrence, with a repertoire-size bias correction applied to TCR pairs. In a later analysis, false discovery rates were estimated by permuting HLA or CMV assignments 20 times. In a later analysis, co-occurring TCRs were grouped with DBSCAN, and TCRdist sequence similarity was added when clustering was performed within HLA-allele-positive subsets. Co-occurrence clustering excluded repertoires with fewer than 30,000 or more than 120,000 public chains, plus five with anomalous nucleotide sharing. TCRdb holds this immuneACCESS table with in-frame rearrangements only. Some clones are missing; in checked studies, unresolved V genes explain under half, and the rest has no known cause. V and J calls plus clone size are reproduced from that table; the DNA served to infer D and trimming. For this sample there are around 160,000 clones; 79% appear just once. The top ten clones comprise around 7.1% of the sample.

The data were taken from a study of cytomegalovirus exposure and HLA in healthy donors (dated by TCRdb to 2015 to 2018). Background on the whole study: An earlier analysis of 550 to 700 of the donors reported 250 to 350 Gb of sequence data and 117 million unique TCR beta sequences from about 180 million T cells. An early release covering 550 to 700 HLA-typed donors comprised approximately 290 gigabases of sequencing data and roughly 85 million unique TCR sequences. The genetic ancestry cluster associated with self-reported Caucasian donors included over 65% of the roughly 400 genotyped donors. The study aimed to test whether signatures of past pathogen exposure could be identified by cataloging public T cell receptors. The study profiled the T cell repertoires of hundreds of subjects by immunosequencing and related them to cytomegalovirus serostatus. Along with the roughly 700-subject first cohort, a separate validation cohort of around 110 different subjects was used. The study combined high-throughput TCR immunosequencing, statistical association of individual TCRs with disease status, and machine learning to predict cytomegalovirus infection status. In a later analysis, previously published TCR beta repertoires from hundreds of donors were re-analyzed and high-resolution HLA genotyping was added so that TCR occurrence patterns could be studied. The later analysis used no new phenotypic data to find candidate immune exposures, relying instead on TCR beta sequences and their occurrence across donors. In an earlier analysis of 587 of the donors, high-throughput TCR beta sequencing was used to judge whether each TCR beta V gene segment behaved as functional or pseudogenic. Alongside the repertoire data, information on donor age, sex, ethnicity and CMV serostatus was compiled. Genome-wide SNP genotypes for about 65% of the roughly 670 donors were used in a later genetic analysis, which treated that subset as a discovery cohort. Every discovery cohort repertoire had been produced on one sequencing platform. Both class I and class II loci were covered by HLA typing, at four-digit resolution. Typing coverage differed by locus: A, B, C, DRB1 and DQB1 were typed in about 629-640 donors, DQA1 in about 510, DPA1 in around 600, and DPB1 in 450 to 480. Several DR-DQ haplotypes were handled as single units for association and clustering because linkage in the cohort was strong. On average, roughly 240,000 unique TCR beta nucleotide sequences were sequenced per donor among 398 genotyped donors of the cohort, with about 17% of those sequences being non-productive.

Points the paper makes about the study in general: Cytomegalovirus status was reported to be diagnosed by the classifier with high specificity and sensitivity in both the original and validation cohorts. In the study, roughly 160 TCR beta chains were listed as associated with cytomegalovirus. A later analysis found that most CMV-associated TCR beta chains appeared HLA-restricted, with HLA associations seemingly driven largely by CMV exposure. Three of the identified cytomegalovirus-associated TCR beta chains were confirmed in vitro to be specific for cytomegalovirus antigens. It was suggested by the authors that the approach could potentially be generalized to other disease states and immunological phenotypes. For the cohort, immune exposure information was limited to CMV serostatus. Broadly in line with IMGT annotations, most TCR beta V segments showed up in productive rearrangements about 90% or about 30% of the time in an earlier analysis of about 500 of the donors. In this cohort, only TCR beta chains were sequenced, and detectable features were limited by the absence of alpha or paired-chain data. According to a later analysis, parvovirus B19, influenza, CMV and Epstein-Barr virus appeared linked to several top co-occurrence clusters. A later analysis associated some 17,000 TCR beta sequences with specific HLA alleles at a false discovery rate of 0.05. Linkage disequilibrium might explain the correlated functional status among segregating V segments, but an unknown experimental factor could not be excluded. Across donors, most TCR sequences were observed very rarely, whereas some public TCRs were present in many individuals. A later analysis found that HLA-associated TCR beta chains were more clonally expanded and had lower generation probabilities than equally common non-associated chains. The sequencing pipeline was judged likely to have produced a cluster of highly shared sequence variants as a technical artifact. Presence/absence analyses assumed roughly uniform sequencing depth across donors, an assumption that may not hold. About 17 rarely observed V segments, including chromosome 9 orphons, were excluded from the earlier analysis of just under 600 of the donors because counts were too low. Some IMGT-functional V segments, including TRBV6-2 and TRBV6-3, could not be told apart with the 87-base-pair reads, so those segments were excluded. Compared with the approximately 710-donor mean, donors in an Asian-associated ancestry cluster had fewer N-insertions in productive TCRs, according to a later genetic analysis. Assigning TCR associations to individual alleles was difficult when HLA alleles, especially DR and DQ, strongly co-occurred. Because HLA typing was missing for some donors at each locus, association tests included only the typed subset. In a later analysis, the rate of TCR association differed among HLA loci, with DRB1 alleles having the most associated TCRs and HLA-C alleles having the fewest. A further reported finding was that TCR beta sequences accurately predicted the HLA-A and HLA-B alleles for most subjects in the first cohort. In a later genetic analysis, a missense DCLRE1C variant was associated with V-gene and J-gene trimming of TCR beta chains, and the association was replicated in an independent cohort.

This receptor chain uses TRBV2 and TRBJ2-2; 10 of the junction bases match TRBD2. The TCR sequence derives from a woman in her 40s in good health and CMV-seropositive. Sequencing used PBMCs. The CDR3 here reads CASSVVAGGNTGELFF. The base sequence is TGTGCCAGCAGTGTGGTAGCGGGGGGTAACACCGGGGAGCTGTTTTTT.